This TCR beta chain is drawn from a study of cytomegalovirus exposure and HLA in healthy donors. The CDR3 covers 13 residues. Trimming removed 0 bases at V and 7 bases at J, with 12 bases between. The germline V gene encodes CDR1 SQVTM and CDR2 ANQGSEA. This PCR relied on a set of 60 Vbeta primers and 13 Jbeta primers. This table comes from immunoSEQ multiplex PCR, and its TCRdb copy is limited to in-frame clones, with some not included. The sample gives 150,000 to 200,000 clones, roughly 74% of which show up once; 10% to 12% is in the top ten. This clonotype was obtained from a man aged 18 to 35 in good health and CMV-seropositive. V gene TRBV29-1 combines with J gene TRBJ1-2; D is undetermined. Sequenced: PBMCs. The CDR3 loop is CSVEDPPVCGYTF. DNA for the CDR3: TGCAGCGTTGAAGATCCGCCGGTCTGTGGCTACACCTTC.